Listed here are 9 T cell receptor beta chains from one sample, sequenced in a study of CD8+CD57+ T cells in acquired aplastic anemia. Patients chosen for sequencing had CD8+CD57+ cells that had expanded, as shown by flow cytometry. CDR3 and TCR beta VDJ profiling relied on a genomic DNA template. TCRdb ran MiXCR on the reads and lists one entry per CDR3 protein. The table shows around 150,000 distinct CDR3 sequences, with 40% to 60% occurring only once. Sequencing input: sorted CD4+, CD8+, or CD8+CD57+ T cells (not recorded which) from PBMCs. These receptor sequences come from a human donor with aplastic anemia.

This clonotype was observed many times. J is TRBJ2-7 and V is TRBV20-1; D is undetermined. V lost 1 base and J lost 3, with 7 bases in between. The CDR3 is made up of 12 amino acids. Per the germline V gene, CDR1 is DFQATT and CDR2 is SNEGSKA (reference sequence). CDR3 residues: CSARGQDYEQYF. The CDR3, as DNA: TGCAGTGCTAGAGGCCAAGACTACGAGCAGTACTTC.

In this sample, this clonotype turned up many times. The V and J genes are TRBV30 and TRBJ2-5; D assignment may be TRBD1 or TRBD2 (5 bases each). Per germline, CDR1 GTSNPN and CDR2 SVGIG (reference sequence). This CDR3 is built from 14 residues. Trimming took 8 bases from V and 6 from J, leaving 22 bases between them. The CDR3 protein is CALTPRKEGKTQYF. The CDR3 region has the DNA TGTGCCCTAACCCCCAGGAAAGAGGGGAAGACCCAGTACTTC.

This chain links TRBV6-2 or TRBV6-3 with TRBJ2-3; D is unresolved. The germline V gene has CDR1 MNHEY and CDR2 SVGEGT. This CDR3 is 20 amino acids long. V gave up 2 bases and J gave up 1 base, with 25 bases separating them. The CDR3 DNA reads as TGTGCCAGCAGTTACCCAAAACCATTGGGCAACCATTGGGGCACAGATACGCAGTATTTT. Amino acid sequence: CASSYPKPLGNHWGTDTQYF.

The gene calls are TRBV12-3 or TRBV12-4 and TRBJ1-6; 7 bases match TRBD1. The CDR3 loop spans 14 amino acids. Trimming removed 11 bases from V and 7 bases from J; junction bases left unmatched: 11. DNA for the CDR3: TGTGCCTCGACTGACAGGGTGGTAAATTCACCCCTCCACTTT. This codes for CASTDRVVNSPLHF.

This clonotype was seen a handful of times. The junction shows a germline mismatch at one end, possibly a read error. This chain links TRBV7-1 with TRBJ2-7, with D perhaps TRBD2 (6 bases). TRBV7-1 qualifies as an ORF whose function is uncertain. The CDR3 contains 19 residues. In DNA form, the CDR3 reads TGTGCCAGCAGCCCAGCCTCTCGGGGCGGGGCGAAGAGCTCCTACGAGCAGTACTTC. Its translation: CASSPASRGGAKSSYEQYF.

In this sample, this clonotype turned up many times. The rearrangement links TRBV24-1 to TRBJ2-2, with D hard to call. The CDR3 spans 17 residues. The germline V and J ends were trimmed by 3 bases and 1 base, with 14 bases remaining between them. CDR1 is KGHDR and CDR2 is SFDVKD in the germline V gene. The CDR3 DNA sequence: TGTGCCACCAGTGATACCGTTATGACAAAGAACACCGGGGAGCTGTTTTTT. It translates to CATSDTVMTKNTGELFF.

V gene TRBV10-3 combines with J gene TRBJ2-7; D may be TRBD1 or TRBD2 (5 bases each). The CDR3 contains 18 residues. Trimming took 2 bases from V and 4 from J, leaving 24 bases between them. From germline, CDR1 is ENHRY and CDR2 SYGVKD. The CDR3, as DNA: TGTGCCATCAGTGAGATGGTTAGGGGACCGACTTTGGGTTACGAGCAGTACTTC. It translates to CAISEMVRGPTLGYEQYF.

This chain connects TRBV5-6 to TRBJ2-7, with D hard to call. CDR3 length: 16 residues. Germline V gives CDR1 SGHDT, CDR2 YYEEEE. Trimming removed 6 bases from V and 2 bases from J, with 21 bases in between. CDR3 loop: CASNSRTAPNPYEQYF. Here the CDR3 DNA reads TGTGCCAGCAACTCTAGGACGGCTCCAAATCCCTACGAGCAGTACTTC. The full variable domain, in which reference TRBV5-6 and TRBJ2-7 provide the parts outside the CDR3, is DAGVTQSPTHLIKTRGQQVTLRCSPKSGHDTVSWYQQALGQGPQFIFQYYEEEERQRGNFPDRFSGHQFPNYSSELNVNALLLGDSALYLCASNSRTAPNPYEQYFGPGTRLTVT.

This clonotype has a handful of counts. Here the CDR3 reads CASSVGDNSYSNQPQHF. CDR3 coding DNA: TGTGCCAGCAGCGTGGGGGACAACTCCTATAGCAATCAGCCCCAGCATTTT. This chain uses TRBV9 with TRBJ1-5, with D tentatively TRBD1 (6 bases). Germline CDR1 SGDLS, CDR2 YYNGEE. CDR3 length equals 17 residues. V shed 2 bases and J shed 0 bases, with 15 bases lying between them.